This T cell receptor beta chain was identified in a study of patients and donors after allogeneic stem cell transplantation. TCRdb ran MiXCR on the RT-PCR reads and lists one entry per CDR3 protein. The profile shows 200,000 to 250,000 distinct CDR3 sequences, roughly 13% of them singletons. There are 16 residues in the CDR3. The germline gives CDR1 LGHDT, CDR2 YNNKEL (reference sequence). V was pared by 0 bases and J by 5 bases, with 5 bases of the junction left unmatched. The table lists this clonotype with many counts. Material: blood, either unsorted or a sorted T cell fraction (not recorded which). The rearrangement joins TRBV3-1 to TRBJ2-1, with 9 nucleotides matching TRBD2. This sequence was found in a human donor who was either an allogeneic HSCT recipient or a stem cell or donor lymphocyte infusion donor (not recorded which). It is not recorded whose cells these are; they may come from a transplant donor. CDR3 region: CASSQDVAGVDNEQFF. As DNA, the CDR3 is TGTGCCAGCAGCCAAGACGTAGCGGGAGTGGACAATGAGCAGTTCTTC.